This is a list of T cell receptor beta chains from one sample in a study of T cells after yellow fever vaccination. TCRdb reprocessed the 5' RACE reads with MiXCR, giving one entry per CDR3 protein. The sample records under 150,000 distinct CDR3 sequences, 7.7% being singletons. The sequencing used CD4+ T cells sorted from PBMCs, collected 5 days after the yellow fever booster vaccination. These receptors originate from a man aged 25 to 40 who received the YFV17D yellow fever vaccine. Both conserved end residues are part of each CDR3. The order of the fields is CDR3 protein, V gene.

CASSQEGGAGIDTQYF TRBV4-3
CASRSGPQGTQYF TRBV10-1
CASSQVQGKGQETQYF TRBV3-1
CASSRGWGRTEQFF TRBV7-2
CASSPGGDEQFF TRBV18
CATKAVNRGKNIQYF TRBV28
CASSHSGSYEQYF TRBV4-3
CASKGQGGDGYTF TRBV5-4
CSVVAERISYNEQFF TRBV29-1
CASSSTGTAYNEQFF TRBV7-2
CASSTPGGEQFF TRBV19
CSASVATGAPYEQYF TRBV20-1
CSAKKRQGAEQYF TRBV20-1
CSAPGLANTEAFF TRBV20-1
CASSSLGQAKGGELFF TRBV5-1
CASSHNPGQNYEQYF TRBV7-2
CASSLPGTDTQYF TRBV5-4
CASSSTSGSYNEQFF TRBV19
CASSGTQLAKNIQYF TRBV5-5
CASSLDGPPGTQYF TRBV5-6
CASSLTIRRVQETQYF TRBV7-6
CASRALRDRAVHEQYF TRBV27
CSAHGGTNTGELFF TRBV20-1
CASSLDATTDTQYF TRBV7-9
CASSSFRPVGRELFF TRBV11-2
CAISESGQGAVYGYTF TRBV10-3